The 11 T cell receptor beta chains below were found in one sample sequenced in a study of blood T cell repertoires in COVID-19. Sequencing was performed with immunoSEQ multiplex PCR; in TCRdb, only in-frame clones are kept and a portion is missing. The profile shows roughly 300,000 clones, 80% to 95% of them singletons. Sequences were obtained from peripheral blood. These receptors all stem from a woman aged 25 to 39 with COVID-19, enrolled during active disease.

The chain carries TRBV4-2 and TRBJ2-2; D possibly corresponds to TRBD1 (5 bases). The CDR3 totals 18 residues. The germline CDR1 and CDR2 sequences are LGHNA and YNFKEQ. V lost 2 bases, J lost 4 bases, and 20 bases lay in between. CDR3 sequence: CASSQRTVGARGTGELFF. CDR3 in DNA: TGTGCCAGCAGCCAACGCACGGTAGGGGCGAGAGGCACCGGGGAGCTGTTTTTT.

This chain connects TRBV5-1 to TRBJ2-7; 7 nucleotides align to TRBD2. With V trimmed by 4 bases and J by 1 base, 5 bases remained unmatched. Germline CDR1 is SGHRS and CDR2 is YFSETQ. This CDR3 comprises 14 residues. In nucleotides, the CDR3 is TGCGCCAGCAGCCCCCCGGGAGGATCCTACGAGCAGTACTTC. It is translated as CASSPPGGSYEQYF.

In DNA, the CDR3 is TGCGCCAGCAGTGCACAGGGGAACACTGAAGCTTTCTTT. Its protein product is CASSAQGNTEAFF. The chain recombines TRBV10-1 with TRBJ1-1, with D maybe TRBD1 (6 bases). With 4 bases removed from V and 1 base from J, the gap between germline ends came to 7 bases. In germline, CDR1 is WNHNN, CDR2 SYGVQD (reference sequence). The CDR3 contains 13 residues.

The chain joins TRBV28 to TRBJ2-7, with 8 bases fitting TRBD1. The CDR3 consists of 13 residues. The V gene end was trimmed by 6 bases and the J gene end by 1 base; junction bases not matched to a gene: 2. CDR1 and CDR2 (germline): MDHEN, SYDVKM. In DNA, the CDR3 is TGTGCCAGCAGGGGACAGGTATCCTACGAGCAGTACTTC. This codes for CASRGQVSYEQYF.

The rearrangement joins TRBV6-2 or TRBV6-3 to TRBJ2-1; the match to TRBD2 covers 9 bases. Germline-derived CDR1 and CDR2 are MNHEY and SVGEGT. V was pared by 2 bases and J by 7 bases, with 15 bases of the junction left unmatched. CDR3 length equals 18 residues. For the CDR3, the DNA is TGTGCCAGCAGTTACCCGATTAGCGGGAGTCCAGTCGGGAATGAGCAGTTCTTC. Its translation: CASSYPISGSPVGNEQFF.

This chain connects TRBV28 to TRBJ1-1; no clear D gene. Germline CDR1 reads MDHEN; CDR2 reads SYDVKM. With 3 bases removed from V and 6 bases from J, the gap between germline ends came to 14 bases. The CDR3 consists of 14 residues. In nucleotides, the CDR3 is TGTGCCAGCAGTTTTCCCCGGGTGCTCCCTGAAGCTTTCTTT. Translated, it gives CASSFPRVLPEAFF.

V usage is TRBV27 and J usage is TRBJ1-2; no clear D gene. V dropped 0 bases and J dropped 4 bases, with 15 bases sitting between them. The CDR3 sequence is 16 residues long. Germline V gene sequence: CDR1 MNHEY, CDR2 SMNVEV (reference sequence). CDR3 in amino acids: CASSLSGKTKLYGYTF. The DNA for the CDR3 is TGTGCCAGCAGTTTATCCGGGAAGACTAAGCTCTATGGCTACACCTTC.

This clone was seen just once. The V call is TRBV6-6, the J call TRBJ2-3; 7 bases align to TRBD2. Germline V gene sequence: CDR1 MNHNY, CDR2 SVGAGI (reference sequence). CDR3 size: 18 residues. The J segment lost 1 base and the V segment lost 5 bases, leaving 15 bases of the junction unmatched. CDR3 sequence: CASSRPPVLGLGTDTQYF. In DNA form, the CDR3 reads TGTGCCAGCAGTCGACCCCCGGTACTAGGACTAGGCACAGATACGCAGTATTTT.

This clone has more than one count but fewer than ten. The chain recombines TRBV7-2 with TRBJ2-7; 7 positions agree with TRBD2. Germline V CDR1 and CDR2: SGHTA, FQGNSA. The CDR3 is made up of 16 amino acids. V shed 0 bases and J 5 bases; nucleotides not matched to a gene: 10. The CDR3 loop is CASSLAIGAGSDEQYF. In DNA form, the CDR3 reads TGTGCCAGCAGCTTAGCAATCGGAGCGGGATCAGACGAGCAGTACTTC. Combining the CDR3 with reference TRBV7-2 and TRBJ2-7 gives the whole variable domain GAGVSQSPSNKVTEKGKDVELRCDPISGHTALYWYRQSLGQGLEFLIYFQGNSAPDKSGLPSDRFSAERTGGSVSTLTIQRTQQEDSAVYLCASSLAIGAGSDEQYFGPGTRLTVT.

The rearrangement joins TRBV12-3 or TRBV12-4 to TRBJ1-2; 8 bases agree with TRBD1. This CDR3 region has 13 residues. V trimming: 10 bases; J trimming: 4 bases; junction bases outside the gene matches: 8. The CDR3 is CATSGGGRYGYTF. DNA of the CDR3: TGTGCCACCTCAGGGGGCGGGCGCTATGGCTACACCTTC.

This sequence joins TRBV4-2 and TRBJ2-7, with TRBD2 identical over 16 bases. Germline-derived CDR1 and CDR2 are LGHNA and YNFKEQ. The CDR3 has 17 amino acids. V was clipped by 4 bases and J by 4 bases; unmatched bases: 7. The DNA for the CDR3 is TGTGCCAGCAGCCTAAGCGGGACTAGCGGGAGGGGTTACGAGCAGTACTTC. Amino acids: CASSLSGTSGRGYEQYF.